The next 24 T cell receptor beta chains were all read from a single sample in a study of patients and donors after allogeneic stem cell transplantation. From the RT-PCR reads, TCRdb called clonotypes with MiXCR, one entry per CDR3 protein. The sample lists 70,000 to 75,000 distinct CDR3 sequences; about 30% were seen once. The sequenced sample consisted of blood, either unsorted or a sorted T cell fraction (not recorded which). These receptors were collected from a human donor who was either an allogeneic HSCT recipient or a stem cell or donor lymphocyte infusion donor (not recorded which). It is not recorded whose cells these are; they may come from a transplant donor.

There are many counts of this clonotype. The rearrangement uses TRBV5-1 and TRBJ1-5; no definite D call. V gave up 1 base and J gave up 1 base, with 9 bases separating them. The germline CDR1 and CDR2 sequences are SGHRS and YFSETQ. This CDR3 has 15 residues. The CDR3 DNA is TGCGCCAGCAGCTTGAATGGCCGAAGCAATCAGCCCCAGCATTTT. It yields the protein CASSLNGRSNQPQHF.

This clonotype was detected a few times. V usage is TRBV9 and J usage is TRBJ1-2; the D gene is possibly TRBD1 (5 bases). The germline V gene encodes CDR1 SGDLS and CDR2 YYNGEE. Trimming left V 0 bases short and J 4 bases short, with 7 bases between. The CDR3 has 13 residues. CDR3 amino acids: CASSVVGGYGYTF. The CDR3 bases are TGTGCCAGCAGCGTAGTGGGGGGCTATGGCTACACCTTC.

V is TRBV6-5 and J is TRBJ1-1; D unresolved. The V end lost 6 bases, the J end lost 0 bases, and 14 bases lay between the germline ends. Germline V lookup: CDR1 MNHEY, CDR2 SVGAGI. This CDR3 is built from 15 residues. CDR3 residues: CASSDSFSMNTEAFF. CDR3 sequence (DNA): TGTGCCAGCAGCGACTCCTTTTCCATGAACACTGAAGCTTTCTTT.

This clonotype showed up just a few times. The chain carries TRBV29-1 and TRBJ2-1; D may correspond to TRBD1 or TRBD2 (5 bases each). V was pared by 7 bases and J by 8 bases, with 27 bases between. CDR1 is SQVTM and CDR2 is ANQGSEA in the germline V gene. The CDR3 has 16 residues. The chain's CDR3 is CSAEGFAAPQEDEQFF. DNA for the CDR3: TGCAGCGCCGAGGGGTTCGCGGCCCCACAGGAGGATGAGCAGTTCTTC.

V gene TRBV7-2 combines with J gene TRBJ2-5; 7 bases fit TRBD2. V shed 5 bases and J 3 bases; nucleotides not matched to a gene: 6. The CDR3 sequence is 14 residues long. The germline CDR1 and CDR2 sequences are SGHTA and FQGNSA. CDR3 bases: TGTGCCAGCAGCCCTGCTAGCGGAAAAGAGACCCAGTACTTC. Translation: CASSPASGKETQYF.

This clonotype was counted a few times. The rearrangement uses TRBV7-3 and TRBJ2-1; D is undetermined. The CDR3 length is 15 residues. CDR1 is SGHTA and CDR2 is FQGTGA in the germline V gene. Between the trimmed V and J ends, which lost 5 bases and 9 bases, there was a span of 20 bases. CDR3 DNA: TGTGCCAGCAGCCGTACCCGCGACATGATTGGTGAGCAGTTCTTC. This codes for CASSRTRDMIGEQFF.

The chain uses TRBV7-9 and TRBJ2-2; D ambiguous. V shed 5 bases and J shed 5 bases, with 12 bases lying between them. Germline V gene lookup returns CDR1 SEHNR and CDR2 FQNEAQ (reference sequence). The CDR3 sequence is 14 residues long. The CDR3 bases are TGTGCCAGCAGCCAAACTGCGGAAACCGGGGAGCTGTTTTTT. This codes for CASSQTAETGELFF.

CDR3 in amino acids: CASSQGLLAANTGELFF. Here the CDR3 DNA reads TGCGCCAGCAGCCAAGGCTTGCTAGCGGCGAACACCGGGGAGCTGTTTTTT. The chain uses TRBV4-1 and TRBJ2-2; 7 bases line up with TRBD2. CDR1 and CDR2 (germline): MGHRA, YSYEKL. Trimming cost V 1 base and J 0 bases; bases outside gene matches: 5. The CDR3 is made up of 17 amino acids.

The chain couples TRBV5-1 to TRBJ2-5, with D perhaps matching TRBD1 (6 bases). The CDR3 loop spans 13 amino acids. Germline loops: CDR1 SGHRS, CDR2 YFSETQ. V dropped 0 bases and J dropped 3 bases, with 6 bases sitting between them. This chain's CDR3 is CASSLEGEETQYF. The CDR3 DNA sequence: TGCGCCAGCAGCTTGGAGGGGGAAGAGACCCAGTACTTC.

The chain uses TRBV6-1 and TRBJ1-5; D is undetermined. The CDR3 is 17 residues long. Deletions cut 0 bases from V and 2 bases from J, with 14 bases between. From germline, CDR1 is MNHNS and CDR2 SASEGT. The CDR3 sequence: CASSEAGGGWGNQPQHF. The CDR3 coding sequence is TGTGCCAGCAGTGAAGCGGGAGGAGGCTGGGGCAATCAGCCCCAGCATTTT.

This clonotype was seen a handful of times. The V gene is TRBV6-2 or TRBV6-3, the J gene TRBJ1-1; D is undetermined. The V end lost 8 bases, the J end lost 2 bases, and 9 bases lay between the germline ends. The length of the CDR3 is 12 residues. Germline values: CDR1 MNHEY, CDR2 SVGEGT. The DNA of the CDR3 is TGTGCCAGCGGGGAGGGAAACACTGAAGCTTTCTTT. Its protein is CASGEGNTEAFF.

The rearrangement links TRBV4-1 to TRBJ1-5, with D unclear. The germline CDR1 and CDR2 sequences are MGHRA and YSYEKL. There are 14 residues in the CDR3. Trimming took 3 bases from V and 2 from J, leaving 8 bases between them. CDR3 sequence (DNA): TGCGCCAGCAGCCAGATCTTCCGCAATCAGCCCCAGCATTTT. It encodes CASSQIFRNQPQHF.

This clonotype was recorded a few times. The chain couples TRBV27 to TRBJ2-1; the match to TRBD2 covers 7 bases. The germline gives CDR1 MNHEY, CDR2 SMNVEV (reference sequence). The CDR3 is 15 amino acids. V shed 3 bases, J shed 8 bases, and the junction held 10 bases outside the gene matches. The CDR3: CASSLAGAPRDEQFF. In nucleotides, the CDR3 is TGTGCCAGCAGTTTGGCGGGAGCCCCACGGGATGAGCAGTTCTTC.

This clonotype has a handful of counts. The chain couples TRBV25-1 to TRBJ1-6, with D uncertain. Germline V CDR1 and CDR2: MGHDK, SYGVNS. This CDR3 is built from 16 residues. V dropped 3 bases and J dropped 6 bases, with 15 bases sitting between them. CDR3 amino acids: CASSDFPDLGNSPLHF. The DNA for the CDR3 is TGTGCCAGCAGTGATTTCCCGGACTTGGGTAATTCACCCCTCCACTTT.

This clonotype was seen ten or more times. The J gene is TRBJ2-5, the V gene TRBV5-6, with D possibly being TRBD1 (5 bases). Looked up from germline, CDR1 is SGHDT and CDR2 is YYEEEE. This CDR3 is built from 14 residues. V was clipped by 0 bases and J by 1 base, with 7 bases between them. CDR3 region: CASSLVGAQETQYF. The CDR3 DNA sequence: TGTGCCAGCAGCTTGGTAGGGGCCCAAGAGACCCAGTACTTC.

This clonotype was observed a handful of times. The chain recombines TRBV6-2 or TRBV6-3 with TRBJ2-1; maybe TRBD1 (5 bases). V was pared by 4 bases and J by 1 base, with 8 bases between. This CDR3 spans 14 amino acids. Germline loops: CDR1 MNHEY, CDR2 SVGEGT. Here the CDR3 reads CASSFDSSYNEQFF. The CDR3, as DNA: TGTGCCAGCAGTTTTGACAGTTCCTACAATGAGCAGTTCTTC.

CDR3 region: CASSLTRDSSYEQYF. In DNA, the CDR3 is TGTGCCAGCAGTTTGACCCGGGACAGTAGCTACGAGCAGTACTTC. The chain links TRBV12-3 or TRBV12-4 to TRBJ2-7; 7 bases map to TRBD1. V shed 3 bases, J shed 3 bases, and the junction held 8 bases outside the gene matches. This CDR3 is built from 15 residues.

The chain recombines TRBV16 with TRBJ1-3, with 7 bases that match TRBD1. V gave up 7 bases and J gave up 7 bases; unmatched junction bases: 10. CDR1 is KGHSY, CDR2 FQNENV, per germline. The CDR3 has 14 amino acids. The CDR3 DNA sequence: TGTGCCAGCAACGAGGACAGGACGCGCAACACCATATATTTT. Protein product: CASNEDRTRNTIYF.

The sample holds a few counts of this clonotype. The chain joins TRBV20-1 to TRBJ1-2; D remains ambiguous. Germline CDR1 is DFQATT and CDR2 is SNEGSKA (reference sequence). Trimming took off 3 bases at V and 2 bases at J, with 7 bases between the two ends. The CDR3 spans 12 residues. The CDR3 DNA is TGCAGTGCTAGTGACGGGAACTATGGCTACACCTTC. Encoded protein: CSASDGNYGYTF.

V usage is TRBV9 and J usage is TRBJ2-7; no firm D call. V was pared by 3 bases and J by 6 bases, with 13 bases between. CDR3 length: 13 residues. CDR1 and CDR2 (germline): SGDLS, YYNGEE. The CDR3 DNA reads as TGTGCCAGCAGCGACTCCGATGTTGGCGAGCAGTACTTC. It codes for CASSDSDVGEQYF.

This clonotype was found a few times. This rearrangement joins TRBV20-1 to TRBJ2-3, with D perhaps assigned TRBD1 or TRBD2 (6 bases each). The CDR3 runs to 15 residues. The germline V gene has CDR1 DFQATT and CDR2 SNEGSKA (reference sequence). V was cut by 0 bases and J by 1 base, with 11 bases left in between. In DNA, the CDR3 is TGCAGTGCTAGAGATTTCGGGGGCGGCACAGATACGCAGTATTTT. Translation gives CSARDFGGGTDTQYF.

The chain couples TRBV12-3 or TRBV12-4 to TRBJ1-1; no clear D. CDR3 length: 13 residues. Deletions cut 3 bases from V and 11 bases from J, with 16 bases between. This CDR3 reads CASSFEWPPRAFF. CDR3 coding DNA: TGTGCCAGCAGTTTTGAGTGGCCCCCGAGGGCTTTCTTT.

The chain uses TRBV7-2 and TRBJ2-2, with 11 bases lining up with TRBD2. Trimming cost V 5 bases and J 6 bases; bases outside gene matches: 11. Germline assignment: CDR1 SGHTA and CDR2 FQGNSA. CDR3 size: 17 residues. As DNA, the CDR3 is TGTGCCAGCAGCCCGCACGGACTAGCGGGTGCGCCCGGGGAGCTGTTTTTT. It codes for CASSPHGLAGAPGELFF.

The chain joins TRBV15 to TRBJ1-1; D gene uncertain. The CDR3 runs to 16 residues. Deletions cut 2 bases from V and 3 bases from J, with 16 bases between. Germline V lookup: CDR1 LNHNV, CDR2 YYDKDF (reference sequence). The CDR3 is CATSRRRPYRDTEAFF. The CDR3 DNA follows: TGTGCCACCAGCAGACGGAGACCCTACCGGGACACTGAAGCTTTCTTT.